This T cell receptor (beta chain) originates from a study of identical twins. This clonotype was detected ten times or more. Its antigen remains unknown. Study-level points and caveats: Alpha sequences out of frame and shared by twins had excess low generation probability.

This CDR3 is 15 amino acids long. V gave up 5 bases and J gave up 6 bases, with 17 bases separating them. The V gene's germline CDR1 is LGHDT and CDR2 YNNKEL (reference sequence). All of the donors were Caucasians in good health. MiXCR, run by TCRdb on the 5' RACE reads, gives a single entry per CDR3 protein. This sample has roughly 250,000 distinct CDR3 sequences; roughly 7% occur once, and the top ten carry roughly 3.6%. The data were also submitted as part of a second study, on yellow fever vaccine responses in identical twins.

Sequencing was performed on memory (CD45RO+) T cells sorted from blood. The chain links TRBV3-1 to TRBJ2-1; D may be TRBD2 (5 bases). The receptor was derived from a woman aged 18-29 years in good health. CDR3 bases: TGTGCCAGCAGCATCCCCGGGATGGGCGGCAATGAGCAGTTCTTC. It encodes CASSIPGMGGNEQFF.